This is a list of T cell receptor beta chains from one sample in a study of CD8 T cells in Susac syndrome. TCRdb used MiXCR to reprocess the immunoSEQ multiplex PCR reads, holding one entry per CDR3 protein. The sample shows 120,000 or so distinct CDR3 sequences, approximately 93% of them seen only once. The sequencing input was CD4+ T cells from PBMCs. These receptors originate from a human donor with multiple sclerosis. Both conserved end residues are part of each CDR3. D genes are given only for firm matches. Clone size appears in some rows only: once, few, many, or a class for an expanded clone.

V gene	clone size	J gene	D gene	CDR3 protein	CDR3 DNA
TRBV3-1	NA	TRBJ2-5	NA	CASSQDGIGLAGGTQYF	TGTGCCAGCAGCCAAGATGGCATAGGGCTAGCCGGTGGGACCCAGTACTTC
TRBV6-4	NA	TRBJ2-1	NA	CASSDSGGGDEQFF	TGTGCCAGCAGTGACTCCGGGGGAGGCGATGAGCAGTTCTTC
TRBV5-8	NA	TRBJ2-3	TRBD2	CASSSERGRAGDTQYF	TGTGCCAGCAGCTCTGAGCGGGGTAGGGCAGGAGATACGCAGTATTTT
TRBV29-1	once	TRBJ2-1	TRBD1	CSVEGQGFEQFF	TGCAGCGTGGAGGGACAGGGATTTGAGCAGTTCTTC
TRBV5-1	NA	TRBJ1-1	TRBD1	CASSPGDRNTEAFF	TGCGCCAGCAGCCCTGGGGACAGGAACACTGAAGCTTTCTTT
TRBV9	NA	TRBJ2-1	NA	CASSGGARYNEQFF	TGTGCCAGCAGCGGGGGGGCCAGGTACAATGAGCAGTTCTTC
TRBV12-3/TRBV12-4	NA	TRBJ2-3	NA	CASSPGKGWADTQYF	TGTGCCAGCAGTCCGGGCAAGGGGTGGGCAGATACGCAGTATTTT
TRBV29-1	NA	TRBJ2-5	NA	CSVEEWSGKTQYF	TGCAGCGTTGAAGAATGGTCCGGAAAGACCCAGTACTTC
TRBV4-1	NA	TRBJ2-3	NA	CASNRPTDTQYF	TGCGCCAGCAACAGACCCACAGATACGCAGTATTTT
TRBV9	NA	TRBJ2-3	TRBD2	CASSDFRLAGGRPTDTQYF	TGTGCCAGCAGCGACTTCAGACTAGCGGGGGGCCGCCCCACAGATACGCAGTATTTT
TRBV12-3/TRBV12-4	NA	TRBJ1-4	NA	CASSRGLKSEKLFF	TGTGCCAGCAGCCGCGGGCTAAAGAGTGAAAAACTGTTTTTT
TRBV6-1	few	TRBJ2-7	NA	CASSRTGSASYEQYF	TGTGCCAGCAGCCGTACTGGATCAGCCTCCTACGAGCAGTACTTC
TRBV10-3	NA	TRBJ1-6	NA	CAISGQDLRSSYNSPLHF	TGTGCCATCAGTGGCCAGGACTTGCGGAGCTCCTATAATTCACCCCTCCACTTT
TRBV7-3	NA	TRBJ1-1	NA	CASSSWGTEAFF	TGTGCCAGCAGCTCCTGGGGAACTGAAGCTTTCTTT
TRBV11-2	NA	TRBJ2-3	NA	CASSLDMATDTQYF	TGTGCCAGCAGCTTAGATATGGCAACAGATACGCAGTATTTT
TRBV9	NA	TRBJ1-6	NA	CASSGGGGNSPLHF	TGTGCCAGCAGCGGAGGGGGGGGGAATTCACCCCTCCACTTT
TRBV30	NA	TRBJ1-1	NA	CAWGGEWAEAFF	TGTGCCTGGGGGGGCGAATGGGCTGAAGCTTTCTTT
TRBV21-1	NA	TRBJ1-3	NA	CASSVGAGGNTIYF	TGTGCCAGCAGCGTGGGGGCTGGTGGAAACACCATATATTTT
TRBV19	once	TRBJ1-2	NA	CASSMDTNYGYTF	TGTGCCAGTAGTATGGACACTAACTATGGCTACACCTTC
TRBV4-1	NA	TRBJ1-1	TRBD1	CASSQEGTGAEAFF	TGCGCCAGCAGCCAAGAAGGGACAGGGGCTGAAGCTTTCTTT
TRBV29-1	NA	TRBJ2-5	NA	CSVPLGLGETQYF	TGCAGCGTCCCCCTGGGGCTGGGAGAGACCCAGTACTTC